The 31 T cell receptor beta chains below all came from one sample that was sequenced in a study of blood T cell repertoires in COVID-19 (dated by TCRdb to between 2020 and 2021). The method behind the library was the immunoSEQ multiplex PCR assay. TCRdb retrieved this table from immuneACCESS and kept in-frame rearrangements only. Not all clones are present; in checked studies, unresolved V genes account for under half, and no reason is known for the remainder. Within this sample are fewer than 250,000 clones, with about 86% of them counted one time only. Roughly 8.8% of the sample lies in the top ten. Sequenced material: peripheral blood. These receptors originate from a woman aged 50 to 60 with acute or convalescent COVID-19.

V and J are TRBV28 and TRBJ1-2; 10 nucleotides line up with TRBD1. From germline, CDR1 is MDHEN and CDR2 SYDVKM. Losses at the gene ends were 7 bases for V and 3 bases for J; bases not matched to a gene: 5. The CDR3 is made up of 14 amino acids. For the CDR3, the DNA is TGTGCCAGCAACGACAGGGGGCATCACTATGGCTACACCTTC. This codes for CASNDRGHHYGYTF.

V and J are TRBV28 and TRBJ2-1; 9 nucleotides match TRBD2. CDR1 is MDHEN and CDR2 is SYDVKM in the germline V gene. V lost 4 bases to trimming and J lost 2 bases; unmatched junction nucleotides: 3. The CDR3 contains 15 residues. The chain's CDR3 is CASSSPSGAYNEQFF. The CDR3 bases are TGTGCCAGCAGTTCTCCTAGCGGGGCCTACAATGAGCAGTTCTTC.

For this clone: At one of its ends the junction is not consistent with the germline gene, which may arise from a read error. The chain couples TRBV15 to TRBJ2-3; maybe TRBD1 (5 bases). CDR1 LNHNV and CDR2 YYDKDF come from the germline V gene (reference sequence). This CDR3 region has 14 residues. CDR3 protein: CATSFRWGTDTQYF. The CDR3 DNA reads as TGTGCCACCAGCTTTCGATGGGGCACGGATACGCAGTATTTT.

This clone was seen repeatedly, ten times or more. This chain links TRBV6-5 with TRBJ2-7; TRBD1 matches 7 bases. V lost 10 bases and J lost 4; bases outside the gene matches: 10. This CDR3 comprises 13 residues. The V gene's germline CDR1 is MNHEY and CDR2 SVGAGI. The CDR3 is CATRDSLAYEQYF. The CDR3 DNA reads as TGTGCCACCAGGGACAGTTTGGCGTACGAGCAGTACTTC.

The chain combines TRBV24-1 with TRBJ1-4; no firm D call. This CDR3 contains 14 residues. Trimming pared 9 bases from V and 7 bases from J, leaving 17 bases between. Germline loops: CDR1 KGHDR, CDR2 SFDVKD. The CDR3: CATSRGGNGEKLFF. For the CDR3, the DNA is TGTGCCACCTCAAGAGGAGGGAACGGTGAAAAACTGTTTTTT.

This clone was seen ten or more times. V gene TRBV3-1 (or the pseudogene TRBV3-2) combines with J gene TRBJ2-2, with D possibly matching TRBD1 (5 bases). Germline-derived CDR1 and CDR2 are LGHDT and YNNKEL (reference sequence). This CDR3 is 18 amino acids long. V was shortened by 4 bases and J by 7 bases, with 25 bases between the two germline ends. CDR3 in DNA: TGTGCCAGCAGCCCGCCGCCTACTATCGGACAACAACACGGGGAGCTGTTTTTT. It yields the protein CASSPPPTIGQQHGELFF.

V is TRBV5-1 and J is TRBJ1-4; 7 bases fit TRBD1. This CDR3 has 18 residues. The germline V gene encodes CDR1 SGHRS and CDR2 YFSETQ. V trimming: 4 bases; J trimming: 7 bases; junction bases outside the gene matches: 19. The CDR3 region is CASSTIPDTGVGGEKLFF. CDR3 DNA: TGCGCCAGCAGCACCATACCAGATACAGGGGTTGGTGGTGAAAAACTGTTTTTT.

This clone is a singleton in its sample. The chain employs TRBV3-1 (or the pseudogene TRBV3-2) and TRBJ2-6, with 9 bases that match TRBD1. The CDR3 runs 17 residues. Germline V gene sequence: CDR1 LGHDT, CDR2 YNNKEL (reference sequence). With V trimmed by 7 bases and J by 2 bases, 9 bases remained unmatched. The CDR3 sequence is CASTGGDRVTGANVLTF. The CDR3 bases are TGTGCCAGCACTGGAGGGGACAGGGTAACTGGGGCCAACGTCCTGACTTTC.

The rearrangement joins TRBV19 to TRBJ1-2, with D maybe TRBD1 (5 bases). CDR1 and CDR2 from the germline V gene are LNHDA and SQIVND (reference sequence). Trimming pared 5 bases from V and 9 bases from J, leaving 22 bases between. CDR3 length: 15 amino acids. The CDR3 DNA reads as TGTGCCAGTAGTTTCGGATTGCGGGACTTTCCTAGCTACACCTTC. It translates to CASSFGLRDFPSYTF.

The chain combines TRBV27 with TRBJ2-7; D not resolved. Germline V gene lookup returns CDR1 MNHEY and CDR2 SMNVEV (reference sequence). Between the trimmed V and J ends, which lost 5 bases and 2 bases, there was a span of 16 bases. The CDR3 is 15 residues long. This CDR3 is CASSTNSRVPYEQYF. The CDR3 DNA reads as TGTGCCAGCAGTACAAACAGTAGAGTGCCCTACGAGCAGTACTTC.

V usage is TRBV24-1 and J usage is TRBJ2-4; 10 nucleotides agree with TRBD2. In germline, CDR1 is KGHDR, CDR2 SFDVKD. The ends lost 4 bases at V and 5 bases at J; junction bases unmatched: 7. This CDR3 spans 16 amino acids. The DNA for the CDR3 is TGTGCCACCAGTGAACGAAGAGCGGGAGGGGAAAACATTCAGTACTTC. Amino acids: CATSERRAGGENIQYF.

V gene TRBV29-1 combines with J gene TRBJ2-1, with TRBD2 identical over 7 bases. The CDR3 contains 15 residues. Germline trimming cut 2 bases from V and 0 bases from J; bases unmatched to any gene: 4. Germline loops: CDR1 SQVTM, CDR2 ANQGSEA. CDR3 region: CSVEWLADSYNEQFF. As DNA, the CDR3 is TGCAGCGTTGAATGGCTAGCGGACTCCTACAATGAGCAGTTCTTC.

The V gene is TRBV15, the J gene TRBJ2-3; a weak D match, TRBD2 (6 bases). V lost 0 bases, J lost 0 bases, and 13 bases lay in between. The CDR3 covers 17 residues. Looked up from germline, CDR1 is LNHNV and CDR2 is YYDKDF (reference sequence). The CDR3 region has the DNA TGTGCCACCAGCAGAGATTGGGCGGGATCTAGCACAGATACGCAGTATTTT. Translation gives CATSRDWAGSSTDTQYF.

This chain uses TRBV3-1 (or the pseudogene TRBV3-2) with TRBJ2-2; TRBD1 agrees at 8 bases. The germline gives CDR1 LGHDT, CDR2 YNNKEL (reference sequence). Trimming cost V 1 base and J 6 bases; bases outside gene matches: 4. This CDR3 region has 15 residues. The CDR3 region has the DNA TGTGCCAGCAGCCAAGGGACAGGGACCGCCGGGGAGCTGTTTTTT. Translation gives CASSQGTGTAGELFF.

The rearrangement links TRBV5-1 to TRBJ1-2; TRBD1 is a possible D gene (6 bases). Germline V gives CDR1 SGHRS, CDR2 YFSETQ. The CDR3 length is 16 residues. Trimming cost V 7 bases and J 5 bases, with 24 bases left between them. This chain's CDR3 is CASQPGHAAYSYGYTF. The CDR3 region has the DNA TGCGCCAGCCAACCGGGACACGCTGCCTACTCTTATGGCTACACCTTC.

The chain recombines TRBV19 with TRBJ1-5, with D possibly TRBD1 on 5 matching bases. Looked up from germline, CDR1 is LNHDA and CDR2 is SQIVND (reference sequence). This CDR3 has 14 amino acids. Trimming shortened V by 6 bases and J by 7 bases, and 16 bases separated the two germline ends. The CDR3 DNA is TGTGCCAGTAGAAGGATGCAGGGCGGACAGCCCCAGCATTTT. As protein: CASRRMQGGQPQHF.

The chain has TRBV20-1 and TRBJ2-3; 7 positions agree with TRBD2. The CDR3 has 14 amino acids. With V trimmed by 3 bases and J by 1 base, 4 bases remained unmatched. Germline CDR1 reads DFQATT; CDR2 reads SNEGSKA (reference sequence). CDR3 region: CSASHREGTDTQYF. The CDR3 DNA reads TGCAGTGCTAGTCACCGGGAGGGCACAGATACGCAGTATTTT.

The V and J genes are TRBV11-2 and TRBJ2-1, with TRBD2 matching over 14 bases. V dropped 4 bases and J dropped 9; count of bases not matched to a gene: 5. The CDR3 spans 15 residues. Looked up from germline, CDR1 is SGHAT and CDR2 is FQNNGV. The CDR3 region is CASSSTSGRAGEQFF. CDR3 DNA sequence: TGTGCCAGCAGCTCGACTAGCGGGAGGGCGGGTGAGCAGTTCTTC. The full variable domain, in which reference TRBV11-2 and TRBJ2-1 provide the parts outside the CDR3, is EAGVAQSPRYKIIEKRQSVAFWCNPISGHATLYWYQQILGQGPKLLIQFQNNGVVDDSQLPKDRFSAERLKGVDSTLKIQPAKLEDSAVYLCASSSTSGRAGEQFFGPGTRLTVL.

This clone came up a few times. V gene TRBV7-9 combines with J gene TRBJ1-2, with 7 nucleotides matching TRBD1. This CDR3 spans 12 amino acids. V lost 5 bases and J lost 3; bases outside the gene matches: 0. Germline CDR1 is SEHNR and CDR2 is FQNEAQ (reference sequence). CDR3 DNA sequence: TGTGCCAGCAGCGACAGGGACTATGGCTACACCTTC. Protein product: CASSDRDYGYTF.

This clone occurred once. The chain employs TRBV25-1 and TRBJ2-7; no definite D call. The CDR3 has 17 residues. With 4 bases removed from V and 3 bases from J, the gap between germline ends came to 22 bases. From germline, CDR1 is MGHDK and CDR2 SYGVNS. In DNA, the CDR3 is TGTGCCAGCAGTGCCCCCCCGTCCCCCACGGTCGGCTACGAGCAGTACTTC. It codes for CASSAPPSPTVGYEQYF.

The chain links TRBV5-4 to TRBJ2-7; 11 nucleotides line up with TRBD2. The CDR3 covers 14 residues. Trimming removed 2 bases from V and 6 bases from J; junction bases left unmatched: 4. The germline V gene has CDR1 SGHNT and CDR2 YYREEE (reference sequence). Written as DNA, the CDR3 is TGTGCCAGCAGCTTTAGCGGGAGGGGGTCCGAGCAGTACTTC. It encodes CASSFSGRGSEQYF.

DNA of the CDR3: TGTGCCAGCAGCTTAGATTTCGGACTAGCGGGTCGACCCTACGAGCAGTACTTC. Translated, it gives CASSLDFGLAGRPYEQYF. This sequence joins TRBV11-2 and TRBJ2-7; 11 positions agree with TRBD2. The junction had 9 bases not matched to a gene; V was cut back by 0 bases and J by 2 bases. The CDR3 runs 18 residues. CDR1 is SGHAT, CDR2 FQNNGV, per germline.

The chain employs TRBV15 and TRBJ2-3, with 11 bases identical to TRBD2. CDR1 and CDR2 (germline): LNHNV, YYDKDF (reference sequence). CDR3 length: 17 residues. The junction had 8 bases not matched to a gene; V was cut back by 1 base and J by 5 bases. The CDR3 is CATSRVVAGGVEDTQYF. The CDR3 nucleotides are TGTGCCACCAGCAGAGTTGTAGCGGGAGGGGTCGAAGATACGCAGTATTTT.

Here the CDR3 DNA reads TGTGCCAGCAGTTCGGACAGAAACTATGGCTACACCTTC. It codes for CASSSDRNYGYTF. The chain combines TRBV6-2 or TRBV6-3 with TRBJ1-2, with a tentative D call TRBD1 (6 bases). Trimming took 4 bases from V and 2 from J, leaving 8 bases between them. Germline-derived CDR1 and CDR2 are MNHEY and SVGEGT. This CDR3 contains 13 residues.

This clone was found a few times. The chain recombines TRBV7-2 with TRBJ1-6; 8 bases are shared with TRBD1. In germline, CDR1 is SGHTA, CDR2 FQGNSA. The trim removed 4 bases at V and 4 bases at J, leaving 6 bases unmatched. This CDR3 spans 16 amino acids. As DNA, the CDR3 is TGTGCCAGCAGCTCCCCCAGGACAGGGTATAATTCACCCCTCCACTTT. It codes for CASSSPRTGYNSPLHF.

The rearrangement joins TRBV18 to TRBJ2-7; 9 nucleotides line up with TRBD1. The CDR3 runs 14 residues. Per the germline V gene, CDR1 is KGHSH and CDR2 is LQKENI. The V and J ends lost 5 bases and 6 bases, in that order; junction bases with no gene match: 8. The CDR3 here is CASSRQGVPGEQYF. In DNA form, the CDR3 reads TGTGCCAGCTCAAGACAGGGGGTCCCCGGCGAGCAGTACTTC.

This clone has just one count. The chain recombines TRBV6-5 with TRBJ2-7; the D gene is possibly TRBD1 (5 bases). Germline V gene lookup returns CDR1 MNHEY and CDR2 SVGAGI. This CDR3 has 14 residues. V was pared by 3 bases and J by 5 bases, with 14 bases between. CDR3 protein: CASSYVDSPHEQYF. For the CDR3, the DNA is TGTGCCAGCAGTTATGTCGACAGCCCCCACGAGCAGTACTTC.

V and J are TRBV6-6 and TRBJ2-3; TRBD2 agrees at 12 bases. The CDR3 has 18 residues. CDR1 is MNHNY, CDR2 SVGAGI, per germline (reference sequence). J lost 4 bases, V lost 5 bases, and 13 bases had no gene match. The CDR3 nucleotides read TGTGCCAGCAGTCAGAGACTAGCGGGAGTCTCCGTGGCAGATACGCAGTATTTT. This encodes CASSQRLAGVSVADTQYF.

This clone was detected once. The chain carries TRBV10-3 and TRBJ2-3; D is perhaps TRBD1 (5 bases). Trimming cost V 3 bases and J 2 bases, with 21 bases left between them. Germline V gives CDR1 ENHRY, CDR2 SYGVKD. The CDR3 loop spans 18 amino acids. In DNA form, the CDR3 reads TGTGCCATCAGTGACCCTGCGACAGTTCCCTCTTTCACAGATACGCAGTATTTT. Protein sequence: CAISDPATVPSFTDTQYF.

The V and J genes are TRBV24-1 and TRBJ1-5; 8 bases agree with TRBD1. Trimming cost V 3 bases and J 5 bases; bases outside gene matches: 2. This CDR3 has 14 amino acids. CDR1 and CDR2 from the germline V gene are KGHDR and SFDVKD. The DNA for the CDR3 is TGTGCCACCAGTGATCACAGGGGGGATCAGCCCCAGCATTTT. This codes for CATSDHRGDQPQHF.

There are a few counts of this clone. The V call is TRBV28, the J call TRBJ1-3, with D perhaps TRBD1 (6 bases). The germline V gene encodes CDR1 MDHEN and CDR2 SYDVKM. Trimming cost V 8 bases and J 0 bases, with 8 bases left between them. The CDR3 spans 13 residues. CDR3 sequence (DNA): TGTGCCAGCTGGGGGCACTCTGGAAACACCATATATTTT. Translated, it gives CASWGHSGNTIYF.